This TCR beta chain was identified in a study of CD8+CD57+ T cells in acquired aplastic anemia. Across the study: Sorted CD4+ and CD8+ cells gave an average of approximately 3 ug of DNA. Overall study findings and caveats: Between patients and controls, roughly 29 CD8+ CDR3 sequences were found in common.

CD8+CD57+ cell expansion had been shown by flow cytometry in patients chosen for sequencing. Every patient was diagnosed with severe acquired aplastic anemia. All patients were therapy-naive when blood was sampled. This clonotype turned up a few times. Its target is unknown. Genomic DNA constituted the template upon which TCR beta VDJ and CDR3 profiling was performed. In TCRdb, the reads were re-called with MiXCR into one record per CDR3 protein. Of 89,000 or so distinct CDR3 sequences detected, around two thirds appear once; the ten largest clones hold about 62%. V shed 0 bases and J 1 base; nucleotides not matched to a gene: 4. The CDR3 covers 16 residues. Germline assignment: CDR1 WNHNN and CDR2 SYGVQD (reference sequence).

The specimen was sorted CD4+, CD8+, or CD8+CD57+ T cells (not recorded which) from PBMCs. The source is a human donor with aplastic anemia. J is TRBJ2-5 and V is TRBV10-1, with 8 positions matching TRBD2. CDR3 amino acids: CASSESGSGVQETQYF. DNA of the CDR3: TGCGCCAGCAGTGAGTCGGGTAGCGGGGTCCAAGAGACCCAGTACTTC.